This T cell receptor beta chain stems from a study of blood T cell repertoires in COVID-19. Overall study context: COVID-19 samples collected from the United States, Italy and Spain covered acute and convalescent phases. In each case, the material was cDNA or gDNA derived from T cells, B-cell-depleted T cells, or PBMCs.

Profiled with immunoSEQ multiplex PCR; TCRdb holds only in-frame clones, not every one. The table lists 220,000 or so clones, 90% of them singletons. The sample holds a few counts of this clone. Per the germline V gene, CDR1 is LGHNA and CDR2 is YNFKEQ. V lost 4 bases and J 9 bases, leaving 13 bases between the germline ends. CDR3 size: 14 residues. Cohort placement rested on clinical history that participants reported themselves. All exposed participants met a person with COVID-19 within 2 weeks before entering the study. The V call is TRBV4-2, the J call TRBJ1-6; D uncertain. The sequencing sample was made of PBMCs or T cells enriched from blood (not recorded which). The clonotype originates from a man aged 25-45 years who had been exposed to COVID-19. CDR3 nucleotide sequence: TGTGCCAGCAGCCGTCCCCGCGATGGTTCACCCCTCCACTTT. Amino acid sequence: CASSRPRDGSPLHF.